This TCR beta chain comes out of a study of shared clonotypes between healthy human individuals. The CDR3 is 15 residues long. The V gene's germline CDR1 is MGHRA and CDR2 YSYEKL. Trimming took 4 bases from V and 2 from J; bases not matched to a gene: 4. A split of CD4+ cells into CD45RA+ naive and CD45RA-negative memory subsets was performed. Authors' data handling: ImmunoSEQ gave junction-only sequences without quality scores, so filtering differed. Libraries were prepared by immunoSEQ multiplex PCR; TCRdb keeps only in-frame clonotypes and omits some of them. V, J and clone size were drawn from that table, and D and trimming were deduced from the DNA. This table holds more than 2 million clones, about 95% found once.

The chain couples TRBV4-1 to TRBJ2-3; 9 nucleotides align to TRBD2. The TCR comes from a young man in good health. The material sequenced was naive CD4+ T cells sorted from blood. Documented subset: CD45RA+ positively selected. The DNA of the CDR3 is TGCGCCAGCAGCCGTAGCGGGGGCTTCACAGATACGCAGTATTTT. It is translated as CASSRSGGFTDTQYF.